The 8 T cell receptor beta chains given below trace back to one sample, sequenced in a study of beta chain features in type 1 diabetes. The isolated RNA, all of it, was reverse transcribed, so expressed TCRB transcripts were what got sequenced. TCRdb's copy holds only in-frame clones and misses some; the assay was immunoSEQ multiplex PCR. Found here are about 230,000 clones, over 9.5% of them singletons; the top ten hold around 0.037%. Source material: naive CD4+ T cells from blood. The receptors shown here come from a woman aged 18-35 years in good health.

On this clone: One end of the junction fails to match germline, which may point to a read error. The chain links TRBV4-1 to TRBJ2-7, with 7 bases fitting TRBD1. In germline, CDR1 is MGHRA, CDR2 YSYEKL. This CDR3 is 13 amino acids long. The CDR3 DNA reads TGCGCCAGCAGCCAAGCGACACCGGGACAGCAGATATTC. Its translation: CASSQATPGQQIF.

The J gene is TRBJ2-7, the V gene TRBV6-5; D is possibly TRBD1 (6 bases). Trimming took 6 bases from V and 8 from J, leaving 14 bases between them. The CDR3 is 12 amino acids. Germline CDR1 reads MNHEY; CDR2 reads SVGAGI. The CDR3 loop is CASSAGTPQQYF. CDR3 DNA sequence: TGTGCCAGCAGCGCCGGGACACCTCAGCAGTACTTC.

There are a few counts of this clone. The genes are TRBV7-8 and TRBJ2-2; TRBD2 is a possible D gene (5 bases). Trimming removed 1 base from V and 4 bases from J, with 13 bases in between. The CDR3 contains 16 residues. Germline V gives CDR1 SGHVS, CDR2 FQNEAQ. CDR3 sequence reads: CASSLERGRVTGELFF. CDR3 nucleotide sequence: TGTGCCAGCAGCTTAGAACGGGGAAGGGTCACCGGGGAGCTGTTTTTT.

This clone was observed at least ten times. The J gene is TRBJ2-2, the V gene TRBV7-9; D unclear. V lost 6 bases to trimming and J lost 5 bases, with 4 bases between them. Germline CDR1 is SEHNR and CDR2 is FQNEAQ (reference sequence). CDR3 length: 11 residues. The CDR3, as DNA: TGTGCCAGCAGTCTAACCGGGGAGCTGTTTTTT. Its translation: CASSLTGELFF. Using reference TRBV7-9 and TRBJ2-2 for the parts outside the CDR3, the full variable domain is DTGVSQNPRHKITKRGQNVTFRCDPISEHNRLYWYRQTLGQGPEFLTYFQNEAQLEKSRLLSDRFSAERPKGSFSTLEIQRTEQGDSAMYLCASSLTGELFFGEGSRLTVL.

This clone has a handful of counts. The chain recombines TRBV5-1 with TRBJ2-1; D not resolved. Trimming took 4 bases from V and 8 from J, leaving 19 bases between them. This CDR3 contains 15 residues. Germline CDR1 reads SGHRS; CDR2 reads YFSETQ. The CDR3 sequence is CASSPIANRVYEQFF. In DNA, the CDR3 is TGCGCCAGCAGCCCCATAGCCAATCGAGTATATGAGCAGTTCTTC.

The chain has TRBV6-5 and TRBJ2-7; D is possibly TRBD1 (6 bases). Trimming shortened V by 8 bases and J by 2 bases, and 13 bases separated the two germline ends. The CDR3 runs to 13 residues. The V gene's germline CDR1 is MNHEY and CDR2 SVGAGI. CDR3 nucleotide sequence: TGTGCCAGCCAACAGGGCTTTCCCTACGAGCAGTACTTC. Amino acid sequence: CASQQGFPYEQYF.

This chain uses TRBV7-9 with TRBJ1-3, with a tentative D call TRBD1 (6 bases). The V gene's germline CDR1 is SEHNR and CDR2 FQNEAQ (reference sequence). V lost 3 bases and J 2 bases, leaving 11 bases between the germline ends. This CDR3 contains 15 residues. The CDR3: CASSLDRSTGNTIYF. The CDR3 DNA sequence: TGTGCCAGCAGCTTGGACAGATCGACTGGAAACACCATATATTTT. Variable domain in full (rest from reference TRBV7-9 and TRBJ1-3): DTGVSQNPRHKITKRGQNVTFRCDPISEHNRLYWYRQTLGQGPEFLTYFQNEAQLEKSRLLSDRFSAERPKGSFSTLEIQRTEQGDSAMYLCASSLDRSTGNTIYFGEGSWLTVV.

V and J are TRBV5-6 and TRBJ2-1, with 11 bases lining up with TRBD2. The V gene end was trimmed by 0 bases and the J gene end by 7 bases; junction bases not matched to a gene: 3. The CDR3 length is 15 residues. Germline CDR1 reads SGHDT; CDR2 reads YYEEEE. CDR3 in DNA: TGTGCCAGCAGCTTGGGACTAGCGGGGCCGAATGAGCAGTTCTTC. Translation gives CASSLGLAGPNEQFF.